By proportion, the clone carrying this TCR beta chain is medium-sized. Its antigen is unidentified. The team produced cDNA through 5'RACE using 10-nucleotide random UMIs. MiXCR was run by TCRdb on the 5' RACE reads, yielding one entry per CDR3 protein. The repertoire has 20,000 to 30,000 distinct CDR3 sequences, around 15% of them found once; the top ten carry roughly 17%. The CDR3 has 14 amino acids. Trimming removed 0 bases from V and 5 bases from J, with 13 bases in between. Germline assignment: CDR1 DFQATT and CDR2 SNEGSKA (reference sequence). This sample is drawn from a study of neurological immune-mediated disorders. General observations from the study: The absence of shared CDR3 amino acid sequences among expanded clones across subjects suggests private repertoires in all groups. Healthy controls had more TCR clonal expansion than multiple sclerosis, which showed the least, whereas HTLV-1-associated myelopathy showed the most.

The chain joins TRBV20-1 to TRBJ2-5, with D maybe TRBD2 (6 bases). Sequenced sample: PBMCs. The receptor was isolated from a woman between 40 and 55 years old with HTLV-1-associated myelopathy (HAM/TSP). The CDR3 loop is CSARDLGRQETQYF. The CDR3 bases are TGCAGTGCTAGAGATCTAGGGAGGCAGGAGACCCAGTACTTC.